Listed below are T cell receptor beta chains from one sample, sequenced in a study of cytomegalovirus exposure and HLA in healthy donors. Clones were read by immunoSEQ multiplex PCR, and TCRdb kept only the in-frame ones, dropping some. This sample has roughly 150,000 clones, with approximately 88% found just once. Sequencing used PBMCs. The receptors shown here come from a woman aged 18-29 years in good health and CMV-seronegative. CDR3s include the opening cysteine and the closing phenylalanine or tryptophan. Each record gives: J gene, D gene, clone size, V gene, CDR3 DNA, CDR3 protein. A D gene is named only where the DNA matches it firmly. Clone size appears in some rows only: once, few, many, or a class for an expanded clone.

TRBJ2-3 | TRBD2 | - | TRBV4-1 | TGCGCCAGCAGCCTGCTCGGGACTAGCGGGGCTAGCACAGATACGCAGTATTTT | CASSLLGTSGASTDTQYF
TRBJ2-5 | TRBD1 | - | TRBV29-1 | TGCAGCGTTTCACAGGGGCTGAGGGAGACCCAGTACTTC | CSVSQGLRETQYF
TRBJ1-2 | - | few | TRBV7-2 | TGTGCCAGCAGCTTAAACCGACAGGCCTTCTATGGCTACACCTTC | CASSLNRQAFYGYTF
TRBJ1-2 | - | few | TRBV9 | TGTGCCAGCAGCCGTGGAGGGCTTGCCCCAAACTATGGCTACACCTTC | CASSRGGLAPNYGYTF
TRBJ2-5 | TRBD1 | - | TRBV5-4 | TGTGCCAGCAGCATGGACAGGGAAGAGACCCAGTACTTC | CASSMDREETQYF
TRBJ1-3 | - | - | TRBV6-5 | TGTGCCAGCAGTACTAGAGGGGGCTCTGGAAACACCATATATTTT | CASSTRGGSGNTIYF
TRBJ2-2 | TRBD1 | - | TRBV7-2 | TGTGCCAGCAGCCTCCACCCTGGGACAGTCAACACCGGGGAGCTGTTTTTT | CASSLHPGTVNTGELFF
TRBJ2-7 | - | - | TRBV7-9 | TGTTCCAGCAGCGTCGGACAGTACGAGCAGTACTTC | CSSSVGQYEQYF
TRBJ1-5 | TRBD1 | - | TRBV6-5 | TGTGCCAGCAGACGACAGGGGCTAGATAATCAGCCCCAGCATTTT | CASRRQGLDNQPQHF
TRBJ2-5 | - | - | TRBV19 | TGTGCCAGTAGTAGGACGGGTGGAGGTGTCCAGTACTTC | CASSRTGGGVQYF